What follows is one TCR beta chain and its context. The germline V gene encodes CDR1 SGHTA and CDR2 FQGNSA. This CDR3 has 15 amino acids. The V and J ends lost 1 base and 4 bases respectively, with 13 bases between them. This sample is drawn from a study of tumor-infiltrating lymphocytes in oesophageal squamous cell carcinoma. TCRdb redid the calling of the PCR reads with MiXCR, one entry per CDR3 protein. The sample lists about 15,000 distinct CDR3 sequences, roughly half seen once, with approximately 14% in the top ten. Sequenced input: blood. The rearrangement uses TRBV7-2 and TRBJ1-1, with TRBD1 as a possible D gene (5 bases). The TCR originated in a male donor with esophageal squamous cell carcinoma. In nucleotides, the CDR3 is TGTGCCAGCAGCTTAGTGCTGGGGGAGAGCACTGAAGCTTTCTTT. This encodes CASSLVLGESTEAFF.